The 2 T cell receptor beta chains below all came from one sample that was sequenced in a study of cytomegalovirus exposure and HLA in healthy donors. Researchers ran the PCR with 60 Vbeta and 13 Jbeta primers. Assay: immunoSEQ multiplex PCR; the TCRdb copy retains only in-frame clones and omits some. This table has about 140,000 clones, more than 75% appearing once. Specimen: PBMCs. These receptors were obtained from a middle-aged man in good health and CMV-seronegative.

This clone was observed a few times. Compared with germline, one end of the junction differs, possibly owing to a read error. The rearrangement links TRBV27 to TRBJ2-7, with 8 bases matching TRBD1. The CDR3 totals 12 residues. From germline, CDR1 is MNHEY and CDR2 SMNVEV (reference sequence). The CDR3 protein is CASSSTGAVSNF. The CDR3 DNA reads TGTGCCAGCAGTTCGACAGGGGCGGTCTCTAACTTC.

V and J are TRBV5-1 and TRBJ2-5, with TRBD2 identical over 10 bases. CDR1 is SGHRS, CDR2 YFSETQ, per germline. The CDR3 is made up of 16 amino acids. Trimming at V came to 1 base and at J to 4 bases, leaving 7 bases not matched to a gene. The CDR3 DNA reads as TGCGCCAGCAGCTTGCTCTCAGCGGGAGGGGGAGAGACCCAGTACTTC. It specifies CASSLLSAGGGETQYF.